Shown below are 24 T cell receptor beta chains from a single sample sequenced in a study of human T cells and chemical hapten exposure. Time point reported: patch test 3, about 24 weeks after DPC sensitization. The treatment is: therapeutic diphenylcyclopropenone sensitization with weekly scalp DPC. TCRdb reprocessed the RACE reads via MiXCR and lists one record per CDR3 protein. This table holds just under 65,000 distinct CDR3 sequences, about 10% found once. This sample comprised whole blood, obtained in connection with sensitization to the hapten diphenylcyclopropenone (DPC). These receptors originate from a woman in her thirties with alopecia areata. Some clones in this sample may be carry-over from other donors' samples.

The chain joins TRBV5-1 to TRBJ2-1; no firm D call. Germline values: CDR1 SGHRS, CDR2 YFSETQ. V shed 3 bases and J shed 4 bases, with 8 bases lying between them. The CDR3 sequence is 13 residues long. The CDR3 coding sequence is TGCGCCAGCAGCTCCGACACTTACAATGAGCAGTTCTTC. Translated, it gives CASSSDTYNEQFF.

This clonotype was counted at least ten times. The CDR3 DNA sequence: TGCGCCAGCAGCTCTCTAGCGGGGAGCACAGATACGCAGTATTTT. Encoded protein: CASSSLAGSTDTQYF. The chain recombines TRBV5-1 with TRBJ2-3, with 9 bases identical to TRBD2. Germline V lookup: CDR1 SGHRS, CDR2 YFSETQ. Losses at the gene ends were 3 bases for V and 0 bases for J; bases not matched to a gene: 2. The CDR3 runs to 15 residues. Full variable domain (remainder filled in from reference TRBV5-1 and TRBJ2-3): KAGVTQTPRYLIKTRGQQVTLSCSPISGHRSVSWYQQTPGQGLQFLFEYFSETQRNKGNFPGRFSGRQFSNSRSEMNVSTLELGDSALYLCASSSLAGSTDTQYFGPGTRLTVL.

This clonotype has at least ten counts. The chain combines TRBV9 with TRBJ1-1, with D possibly being TRBD1 (5 bases). Germline V gives CDR1 SGDLS, CDR2 YYNGEE. V lost 0 bases to trimming and J lost 4 bases, with 13 bases between them. The length of the CDR3 is 15 residues. The CDR3 bases are TGTGCCAGCAGCGTAGATCCAGGGATGGGCACTGAAGCTTTCTTT. It specifies CASSVDPGMGTEAFF.

The sample holds many counts of this clonotype. The gene calls are TRBV3-1 and TRBJ1-4; TRBD1 aligns across 7 bases. Germline CDR1 LGHDT, CDR2 YNNKEL (reference sequence). Trimming took 4 bases from V and 4 from J; bases not matched to a gene: 6. The CDR3 totals 15 residues. The CDR3 coding sequence is TGTGCCAGCAGCCCCTCGACAGGGCTTAATGAAAAACTGTTTTTT. Amino acid sequence: CASSPSTGLNEKLFF. Supplemented by reference TRBV3-1 and TRBJ1-4, the full variable domain reads DTAVSQTPKYLVTQMGNDKSIKCEQNLGHDTMYWYKQDSKKFLKIMFSYNNKELIINETVPNRFSPKSPDKAHLNLHINSLELGDSAVYFCASSPSTGLNEKLFFGSGTQLSVL.

Only a few counts were recorded for this clonotype. The chain employs TRBV12-3 or TRBV12-4 and TRBJ2-1; perhaps TRBD2 as D (5 bases). The CDR3 runs to 14 residues. V was cut by 0 bases and J by 12 bases, with 15 bases left in between. The CDR3 DNA is TGTGCCAGCAGTTTAGCCCCAACGGCTGAGGGGCAGTTCTTC. Residues: CASSLAPTAEGQFF.

In this sample, this clonotype turned up many times. The V call is TRBV10-3, the J call TRBJ2-7, with 8 nucleotides matching TRBD2. Germline CDR1 reads ENHRY; CDR2 reads SYGVKD. V was pared by 6 bases and J by 3 bases, with 7 bases of the junction left unmatched. This CDR3 has 14 amino acids. In DNA form, the CDR3 reads TGTGCCATCAGGAGCGGGACTAGAGGCTACGAGCAGTACTTC. The encoded protein is CAIRSGTRGYEQYF.

This clonotype has more than one count but fewer than ten. The chain links TRBV3-1 to TRBJ2-2; possibly TRBD1 for D (6 bases). The CDR3 has 19 residues. Per germline, CDR1 LGHDT and CDR2 YNNKEL (reference sequence). V lost 0 bases and J 5 bases, leaving 22 bases between the germline ends. CDR3 sequence (DNA): TGTGCCAGCAGCCAAGATAGAAGGACAGAAGTCCCCTTAACCGGGGAGCTGTTTTTT. As protein: CASSQDRRTEVPLTGELFF. Together with reference TRBV3-1 and TRBJ2-2, the CDR3 gives the full variable domain: DTAVSQTPKYLVTQMGNDKSIKCEQNLGHDTMYWYKQDSKKFLKIMFSYNNKELIINETVPNRFSPKSPDKAHLNLHINSLELGDSAVYFCASSQDRRTEVPLTGELFFGEGSRLTVL.

In its sample, this clonotype was seen a few times. This rearrangement joins TRBV7-9 to TRBJ2-3; 9 positions agree with TRBD1. This CDR3 is built from 16 residues. Germline V lookup: CDR1 SEHNR, CDR2 FQNEAQ (reference sequence). The trim removed 5 bases at V and 6 bases at J, leaving 12 bases unmatched. In nucleotides, the CDR3 is TGTGCCAGCAGCCGTCCGAACAGGGGGCCAAGGGATACGCAGTATTTT. This codes for CASSRPNRGPRDTQYF.

This clonotype was seen a few times. This rearrangement joins TRBV4-1 to TRBJ2-5; 9 positions agree with TRBD2. Germline V gene sequence: CDR1 MGHRA, CDR2 YSYEKL. The CDR3 runs 17 residues. After removal of 3 bases from V and 6 bases from J, the junction contained 14 bases not matched to a gene. CDR3 coding DNA: TGCGCCAGCAGCCAGCATACTGCAGGACTAGCGATACAGACCCAGTACTTC. Its translation is CASSQHTAGLAIQTQYF.

This clonotype showed up just a few times. The chain joins TRBV5-4 to TRBJ2-5; D is perhaps TRBD1 (5 bases). CDR3 length equals 14 residues. CDR1 is SGHNT and CDR2 is YYREEE in the germline V gene (reference sequence). The V end was cut by 0 bases, the J end by 3 bases, with 9 bases between. CDR3 loop: CASSLVGAEETQYF. As DNA, the CDR3 is TGTGCCAGCAGCTTGGTAGGGGCGGAAGAGACCCAGTACTTC.

This clonotype has ten or more counts. This chain connects TRBV28 to TRBJ1-1; D unresolved. V was cut by 6 bases and J by 1 base, with 15 bases left in between. The CDR3 loop spans 15 amino acids. CDR1 MDHEN and CDR2 SYDVKM come from the germline V gene. CDR3 loop: CASRGEADGNTEAFF. In DNA form, the CDR3 reads TGTGCCAGCAGGGGAGAGGCGGACGGGAACACTGAAGCTTTCTTT.

This clonotype has ten or more counts. The chain uses TRBV12-3 or TRBV12-4 and TRBJ1-5; 10 bases match TRBD1. V was pared by 6 bases and J by 7 bases, with 6 bases of the junction left unmatched. The CDR3 runs 14 residues. The CDR3 spells CASRTGGKGQPQHF. DNA of the CDR3: TGTGCCAGCAGGACAGGGGGCAAGGGACAGCCCCAGCATTTT.

This clonotype occurred many times. The chain carries TRBV5-1 and TRBJ2-5; TRBD1 agrees at 12 bases. The CDR3 runs to 15 residues. Germline V gene lookup returns CDR1 SGHRS and CDR2 YFSETQ. J lost 5 bases, V lost 3 bases, and 5 bases had no gene match. This chain's CDR3 is CASSWGQGAHETQYF. The CDR3 region has the DNA TGCGCCAGCAGCTGGGGACAGGGGGCACACGAGACCCAGTACTTC. The full variable domain, its missing parts supplied by reference TRBV5-1 and TRBJ2-5, is KAGVTQTPRYLIKTRGQQVTLSCSPISGHRSVSWYQQTPGQGLQFLFEYFSETQRNKGNFPGRFSGRQFSNSRSEMNVSTLELGDSALYLCASSWGQGAHETQYFGPGTRLLVL.

This clonotype was found many times. V gene TRBV29-1 combines with J gene TRBJ1-1, with D unclear. CDR3 size: 12 residues. Trimming removed 5 bases from V and 2 bases from J, with 9 bases in between. CDR1 and CDR2 (germline): SQVTM, ANQGSEA. Here the CDR3 DNA reads TGCAGCGTTTGGAGTGGTAACACTGAAGCTTTCTTT. Its translation: CSVWSGNTEAFF.

The V and J genes are TRBV3-1 and TRBJ2-6; 8 nucleotides line up with TRBD1. V gave up 6 bases and J gave up 2 bases; unmatched junction bases: 9. CDR1 is LGHDT, CDR2 YNNKEL, per germline (reference sequence). The CDR3 runs 17 residues. The CDR3 is CASSLVTGVPGANVLTF. CDR3 in DNA: TGTGCCAGCAGTTTGGTGACAGGGGTCCCTGGGGCCAACGTCCTGACTTTC.

The chain couples TRBV9 to TRBJ1-6; no clear D gene. The germline V gene has CDR1 SGDLS and CDR2 YYNGEE. The CDR3 has 14 residues. V dropped 0 bases and J dropped 5 bases, with 6 bases sitting between them. The CDR3 is CASSVGDDNSPLHF. In DNA, the CDR3 is TGTGCCAGCAGCGTAGGAGACGATAATTCACCCCTCCACTTT.

The chain couples TRBV7-3 to TRBJ2-1; 7 nucleotides match TRBD2. Germline assignment: CDR1 SGHTA and CDR2 FQGTGA. The CDR3 extends over 15 amino acids. V was clipped by 3 bases and J by 7 bases; unmatched bases: 9. The CDR3: CASSFGRALVNEQFF. CDR3 nucleotide sequence: TGTGCCAGCAGCTTTGGGAGGGCCCTCGTGAATGAGCAGTTCTTC.

A few counts support this clonotype. V and J are TRBV5-4 and TRBJ2-3; D is possibly TRBD2 (5 bases). CDR1 is SGHNT, CDR2 YYREEE, per germline (reference sequence). Between the trimmed V and J ends, which lost 0 bases and 6 bases, there was a span of 11 bases. The CDR3 sequence is 14 residues long. CDR3 sequence: CASSLDGVTDTQYF. For the CDR3, the DNA is TGTGCCAGCAGCTTGGACGGGGTAACGGATACGCAGTATTTT.

At least ten counts were recorded for this clonotype. The chain carries TRBV6-5 and TRBJ2-3; D is perhaps TRBD1 (6 bases). Per germline, CDR1 MNHEY and CDR2 SVGAGI. V lost 5 bases to trimming and J lost 1 base, with 13 bases between them. There are 15 residues in the CDR3. CDR3 nucleotide sequence: TGTGCCAGCAGTAACTACAGGGCCCGCACAGATACGCAGTATTTT. This codes for CASSNYRARTDTQYF.

The V and J genes are TRBV12-3 or TRBV12-4 and TRBJ2-1; no definite D call. Between the trimmed V and J ends, which lost 4 bases and 4 bases, there was a span of 8 bases. The CDR3 contains 13 residues. CDR3 DNA sequence: TGTGCCAGCAGTTCCCGCGAATACAATGAGCAGTTCTTC. This gives the protein CASSSREYNEQFF.

This clonotype has just a few counts. The DNA for the CDR3 is TGTGCCAGCAGCTTAGCCCCGGTCCTAGCGCATAGCACAGATACGCAGTATTTT. This translates into CASSLAPVLAHSTDTQYF. This chain links TRBV7-9 with TRBJ2-3; D may be TRBD2 (6 bases). Germline CDR1 reads SEHNR; CDR2 reads FQNEAQ (reference sequence). Trimming pared 0 bases from V and 0 bases from J, leaving 16 bases between. This CDR3 spans 18 amino acids.

The genes are TRBV18 and TRBJ1-1; 8 nucleotides line up with TRBD1. The CDR3 contains 16 residues. CDR1 is KGHSH, CDR2 LQKENI, per germline. J lost 0 bases, V lost 8 bases, and 11 bases had no gene match. CDR3 region: CASTRTGRALNTEAFF. The CDR3 coding sequence is TGTGCCAGCACCCGGACAGGGCGCGCACTGAACACTGAAGCTTTCTTT.

This clonotype occurred a few times. The chain combines TRBV7-9 with TRBJ1-1; TRBD1 matches at 7 bases. Unmatched junction bases numbered 3, after V lost 1 base and J lost 7 bases. CDR1 is SEHNR, CDR2 FQNEAQ, per germline (reference sequence). This CDR3 region has 13 residues. Here the CDR3 reads CASSLGGGLEAFF. The CDR3 bases are TGTGCCAGCAGCTTAGGAGGGGGCCTTGAAGCTTTCTTT.

The chain uses TRBV29-1 and TRBJ2-7; no reliable D call. This CDR3 contains 13 residues. CDR1 is SQVTM and CDR2 is ANQGSEA in the germline V gene. Trimming cost V 4 bases and J 7 bases, with 17 bases left between them. This chain's CDR3 is CSVAAAVPREQYF. In DNA form, the CDR3 reads TGCAGCGTTGCCGCGGCAGTCCCAAGGGAGCAGTACTTC.